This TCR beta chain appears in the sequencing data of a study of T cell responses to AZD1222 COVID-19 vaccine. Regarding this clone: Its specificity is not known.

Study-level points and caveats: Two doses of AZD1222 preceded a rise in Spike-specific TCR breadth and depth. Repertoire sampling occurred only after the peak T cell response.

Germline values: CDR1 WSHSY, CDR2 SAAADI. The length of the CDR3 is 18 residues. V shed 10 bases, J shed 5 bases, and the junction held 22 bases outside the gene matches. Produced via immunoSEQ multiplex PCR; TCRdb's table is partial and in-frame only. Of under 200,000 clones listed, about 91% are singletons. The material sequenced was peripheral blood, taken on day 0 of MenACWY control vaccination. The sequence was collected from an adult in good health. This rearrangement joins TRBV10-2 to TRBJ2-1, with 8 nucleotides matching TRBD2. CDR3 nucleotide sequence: TGCGCCACCAAAGGGGCCGCCTTAAAGCGGGAGCTAGACAATGAGCAGTTCTTC. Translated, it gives CATKGAALKRELDNEQFF.